These 15 T cell receptor beta chains originate from one sample sequenced in a study of early T cells in non-severe SARS-CoV-2 infection. Each CDR3 protein is one row after TCRdb ran MiXCR on the 5' RACE reads. There are 68,000 or so distinct CDR3 sequences in the sample; 9% to 15% occur only once, and around 1.7% lies in the top ten. The sample was whole blood. Every receptor here comes from an adult who was a healthcare worker with PCR-confirmed SARS-CoV-2 infection or an uninfected control (not recorded which).

Ten or more counts support this clonotype. This sequence joins TRBV7-8 and TRBJ2-3; D is possibly TRBD2 (7 bases). V was shortened by 5 bases and J by 4 bases, with 19 bases between the two germline ends. Germline V gives CDR1 SGHVS, CDR2 FQNEAQ. This CDR3 spans 16 amino acids. The DNA of the CDR3 is TGTGCCAGCAGCCCCGGGCTTGGGGGGGCCCCAGATACGCAGTATTTT. Translation: CASSPGLGGAPDTQYF.

This clonotype was observed many times. This chain uses TRBV7-8 with TRBJ1-1; the match to TRBD1 covers 8 bases. The length of the CDR3 is 16 residues. Looked up from germline, CDR1 is SGHVS and CDR2 is FQNEAQ. The ends lost 1 base at V and 5 bases at J; junction bases unmatched: 9. CDR3 loop: CASSLDTGGGKTEAFF. Written as DNA, the CDR3 is TGTGCCAGCAGCTTAGATACAGGGGGGGGTAAGACTGAAGCTTTCTTT.

This clonotype was recorded at least ten times. The chain uses TRBV4-3 and TRBJ1-2; D remains ambiguous. V shed 0 bases and J shed 1 base, with 3 bases lying between them. The CDR3 contains 13 residues. The germline V gene encodes CDR1 LGHNA and CDR2 YSLEER. In nucleotides, the CDR3 is TGCGCCAGCAGCCAAGACCGTAACTATGGCTACACCTTC. As protein: CASSQDRNYGYTF.

This clonotype was recorded at least ten times. The J gene is TRBJ2-2, the V gene TRBV7-3; 8 nucleotides align to TRBD2. This CDR3 is 15 amino acids long. V shed 5 bases and J 6 bases; nucleotides not matched to a gene: 8. CDR1 is SGHTA, CDR2 FQGTGA, per germline. The CDR3 is CASSLKGLGAGELFF. CDR3 nucleotides: TGTGCCAGCAGCCTCAAGGGACTAGGGGCCGGGGAGCTGTTTTTT. The full variable domain, its missing parts supplied by reference TRBV7-3 and TRBJ2-2, is GAGVSQTPSNKVTEKGKYVELRCDPISGHTALYWYRQSLGQGPEFLIYFQGTGAADDSGLPNDRFFAVRPEGSVSTLKIQRTERGDSAVYLCASSLKGLGAGELFFGEGSRLTVL.

The chain uses TRBV6-2 or TRBV6-3 and TRBJ1-4; no reliable D call. The CDR3 length is 14 residues. Germline CDR1 MNHEY, CDR2 SVGEGT. Deletions cut 8 bases from V and 7 bases from J, with 17 bases between. The CDR3 DNA reads as TGTGCCAGCTTCTCTCGGACCGTGGGTGAAAAACTGTTTTTT. Encoded protein: CASFSRTVGEKLFF.

This clonotype has a count of ten or more. The rearrangement joins TRBV9 to TRBJ2-2; 8 nucleotides line up with TRBD1. Germline V gene data show CDR1 as SGDLS and CDR2 as YYNGEE. This CDR3 has 16 amino acids. Trimming took 4 bases from V and 9 from J; bases not matched to a gene: 14. CDR3 amino acids: CASSPPTGTGKRELFF. Here the CDR3 DNA reads TGTGCCAGCAGCCCACCGACCGGGACAGGAAAGCGGGAGCTGTTTTTT.

In its sample, this clonotype was seen once. The chain uses TRBV6-5 and TRBJ2-2; D might be TRBD1 (5 bases). Germline CDR1 reads MNHEY; CDR2 reads SVGAGI. V was cut by 2 bases and J by 8 bases, with 6 bases left in between. The CDR3 covers 12 residues. DNA of the CDR3: TGTGCCAGCAGTTACAGGGGAGGGGAGCTGTTTTTT. This gives the protein CASSYRGGELFF.

V is TRBV29-1 and J is TRBJ2-5; D is tentatively TRBD1 or TRBD2 (6 bases each). The V gene lost 4 bases and the J gene lost 2 bases, with 20 bases spanning the gap. Germline lookup yields CDR1 SQVTM and CDR2 ANQGSEA. The CDR3 sequence is 16 residues long. The CDR3 DNA sequence: TGCAGCGTTGCATCAGGCACAGGGAGGAGTCAAGAGACCCAGTACTTC. Translating it yields CSVASGTGRSQETQYF.

This clonotype has more than one count but fewer than ten. J is TRBJ2-2 and V is TRBV5-5, with a possible D match to TRBD1 (6 bases). This CDR3 is built from 13 residues. Per germline, CDR1 SGHKS and CDR2 YYEKEE (reference sequence). Trimming shortened V by 5 bases and J by 6 bases, and 11 bases separated the two germline ends. CDR3 residues: CASRYRTAGELFF. DNA of the CDR3: TGTGCCAGCAGGTACAGGACAGCCGGGGAGCTGTTTTTT.

Ten or more counts support this clonotype. The chain uses TRBV6-2 or TRBV6-3 and TRBJ2-2, with D possibly matching TRBD1 (5 bases). Germline CDR1 reads MNHEY; CDR2 reads SVGEGT. The CDR3 runs to 15 residues. V lost 6 bases and J 5 bases, leaving 16 bases between the germline ends. The CDR3: CASSPLQGKTGELFF. The CDR3 DNA is TGTGCCAGCAGCCCCCTCCAGGGTAAAACCGGGGAGCTGTTTTTT.

Ten or more counts support this clonotype. The chain uses TRBV23-1 and TRBJ1-5; 8 bases match TRBD1. TRBV23-1 is assigned to the ORF class and has an uncertain function. The CDR3 has 16 amino acids. The junction had 9 bases not matched to a gene; V was cut back by 2 bases and J by 6 bases. The CDR3 loop reads CASSQVARGRVQPQHF. CDR3 coding DNA: TGCGCCAGCAGTCAAGTCGCCAGGGGGCGGGTTCAGCCCCAGCATTTT.

This clonotype was picked up many times. V gene TRBV11-2 combines with J gene TRBJ1-6; D is unresolved. Deletions cut 6 bases from V and 0 bases from J, with 12 bases between. The CDR3 loop spans 16 amino acids. The germline gives CDR1 SGHAT, CDR2 FQNNGV. The CDR3 is CASRVAGSSYNSPLHF. In DNA form, the CDR3 reads TGTGCCAGCAGAGTAGCGGGGAGCTCCTATAATTCACCCCTCCACTTT.

This clonotype was seen more than once but under ten times. The rearrangement uses TRBV18 and TRBJ1-3; D call uncertain. The CDR3 is 15 residues long. The V end lost 0 bases, the J end lost 2 bases, and 8 bases lay between the germline ends. Germline lookup yields CDR1 KGHSH and CDR2 LQKENI. The DNA of the CDR3 is TGTGCCAGCTCACCACCGAGCCAAACTGGAAACACCATATATTTT. Protein: CASSPPSQTGNTIYF.

The chain employs TRBV7-9 and TRBJ1-3, with unresolved D. This CDR3 contains 15 residues. CDR1 SEHNR and CDR2 FQNEAQ come from the germline V gene (reference sequence). Trimming took 4 bases from V and 7 from J, leaving 17 bases between them. The CDR3 protein is CASSSLTSLVNTIYF. CDR3 nucleotides: TGTGCCAGCAGCTCACTTACGAGCCTGGTGAACACCATATATTTT.

This clonotype was observed many times. The J gene is TRBJ1-1, the V gene TRBV29-1, with D hard to call. V gave up 3 bases and J gave up 0 bases, with 8 bases separating them. The CDR3 contains 13 residues. CDR1 and CDR2 (germline): SQVTM, ANQGSEA. CDR3 nucleotides: TGCAGCGTTGATGGCGTGTTGAACACTGAAGCTTTCTTT. Translated: CSVDGVLNTEAFF.